The 32 T cell receptor beta chains below all came from one sample that was sequenced in a study of pediatric ulcerative colitis. TCRdb's copy holds only in-frame clones and misses some; the assay was immunoSEQ multiplex PCR. The repertoire holds about 20,000 clones, 70% to 85% seen once, with roughly 7.2% in the top ten. One to two pinch biopsies were taken from the rectum during colonoscopy. Sample: gut tissue. All receptors come from a boy between 10 and 17 years old with moderate ulcerative colitis.

The chain carries TRBV5-1 and TRBJ2-7; 7 bases fit TRBD2. The CDR3 is 14 residues long. The V segment lost 4 bases and the J segment 3 bases; nucleotides outside the gene matches: 7. CDR1 and CDR2 from the germline V gene are SGHRS and YFSETQ. The CDR3 sequence is CASSHEGRGYEQYF. CDR3 sequence (DNA): TGCGCCAGCAGCCACGAGGGGAGGGGCTACGAGCAGTACTTC.

J is TRBJ1-1 and V is TRBV28, with D maybe TRBD1 (5 bases). The CDR3 runs to 14 residues. The germline gives CDR1 MDHEN, CDR2 SYDVKM. Trimming pared 7 bases from V and 10 bases from J, leaving 22 bases between. CDR3 sequence: CASILGVGDRTAFF. CDR3 nucleotide sequence: TGTGCCAGCATCCTTGGGGTGGGGGATCGGACAGCTTTCTTT.

This chain connects TRBV7-2 to TRBJ2-7, with D perhaps given as TRBD1 or TRBD2 (6 bases each). The ends were cut back, 4 bases at V and 4 bases at J, with 20 bases in the middle. The CDR3 extends over 16 amino acids. CDR1 and CDR2 from the germline V gene are SGHTA and FQGNSA. The CDR3 sequence: CASSSRGASSGYEQYF. The CDR3 DNA reads as TGTGCCAGCAGCTCGAGGGGGGCGAGTTCGGGATACGAGCAGTACTTC.

This clone was seen a handful of times. This CDR3 reads CASSSRLAGGPGTDTQYF. The CDR3 DNA reads TGCGCCAGCAGCTCCAGACTAGCGGGAGGGCCAGGCACAGATACGCAGTATTTT. The rearrangement links TRBV5-1 to TRBJ2-3; 14 bases are shared with TRBD2. CDR1 and CDR2 (germline): SGHRS, YFSETQ. CDR3 length equals 18 residues. V shed 3 bases and J 1 base; nucleotides not matched to a gene: 7.

The chain combines TRBV7-9 with TRBJ1-4; D is uncertain. Trimming took off 1 base at V and 8 bases at J, with 11 bases between the two ends. This CDR3 contains 14 residues. Per the germline V gene, CDR1 is SEHNR and CDR2 is FQNEAQ (reference sequence). The CDR3 coding sequence is TGTGCCAGCAGCTTAGACTCTCGAGGCGAAAAACTGTTTTTT. Translating it yields CASSLDSRGEKLFF.

The genes are TRBV14 and TRBJ2-1, with 9 bases aligning to TRBD2. Per germline, CDR1 SGHDN and CDR2 FVKESK. This CDR3 spans 15 amino acids. J lost 2 bases, V lost 4 bases, and 3 bases had no gene match. The CDR3 loop is CASSRAGGPYNEQFF. CDR3 sequence (DNA): TGTGCCAGCAGCCGTGCGGGGGGGCCCTACAATGAGCAGTTCTTC.

The chain couples TRBV19 to TRBJ1-4; TRBD1 might be the D (6 bases). V gave up 1 base and J gave up 8 bases, with 11 bases separating them. The CDR3 has 14 amino acids. The germline V gene has CDR1 LNHDA and CDR2 SQIVND (reference sequence). The CDR3 coding sequence is TGTGCCAGTAGTATAGCGGCAGGGGAAGAAAAACTGTTTTTT. Amino acids: CASSIAAGEEKLFF.

The J gene is TRBJ2-1, the V gene TRBV2; 14 bases are a match to TRBD2. The V segment lost 9 bases and the J segment 7 bases; nucleotides outside the gene matches: 5. The V gene's germline CDR1 is SNHLY and CDR2 FYNNEI. CDR3 length equals 14 residues. DNA of the CDR3: TGTGCCAGTAAGACTAGCGGGGGGGTGAATGAGCAGTTCTTC. Translating it yields CASKTSGGVNEQFF. Drawing the rest from reference TRBV2 and TRBJ2-1, the complete variable domain is EPEVTQTPSHQVTQMGQEVILRCVPISNHLYFYWYRQILGQKVEFLVSFYNNEISEKSEIFDDQFSVERPDGSNFTLKIRSTKLEDSAMYFCASKTSGGVNEQFFGPGTRLTVL.

The chain is built from TRBV5-4 and TRBJ2-5; maybe TRBD2 (7 bases). The ends were cut back, 2 bases at V and 5 bases at J, with 13 bases in the middle. This CDR3 region has 14 residues. The germline V gene has CDR1 SGHNT and CDR2 YYREEE (reference sequence). The CDR3 coding sequence is TGTGCCAGCAGCTTAGGGGGGGTTCGGGAGACCCAGTACTTC. It translates to CASSLGGVRETQYF.

In this sample, this clone turned up once. The J gene is TRBJ2-7, the V gene TRBV5-1; no clear D. CDR1 SGHRS and CDR2 YFSETQ come from the germline V gene. The CDR3 length is 15 residues. Trimming pared 4 bases from V and 0 bases from J, leaving 14 bases between. The chain's CDR3 is CASSPTPKSSYEQYF. CDR3 in DNA: TGCGCCAGCAGCCCGACGCCTAAAAGCTCCTACGAGCAGTACTTC.

This chain uses TRBV2 with TRBJ2-6; the match to TRBD1 covers 7 bases. Germline values: CDR1 SNHLY, CDR2 FYNNEI. V shed 6 bases, J shed 2 bases, and the junction held 1 base outside the gene matches. CDR3 length: 14 amino acids. CDR3 sequence reads: CASRQGTGANVLTF. CDR3 sequence (DNA): TGTGCCAGCAGACAGGGGACTGGGGCCAACGTCCTGACTTTC.

The V and J genes are TRBV28 and TRBJ1-5, with TRBD1 matching 12 bases. Germline lookup yields CDR1 MDHEN and CDR2 SYDVKM. V lost 2 bases, J lost 6 bases, and 5 bases stayed unmatched. This CDR3 is built from 16 residues. The CDR3 DNA reads TGTGCCAGCAGTTTAGGAGGGACAGGGGGCATTCAGCCCCAGCATTTT. Translated: CASSLGGTGGIQPQHF.

This chain links TRBV27 with TRBJ2-1; the match to TRBD2 covers 12 bases. Germline trimming cut 0 bases from V and 6 bases from J; bases unmatched to any gene: 6. Germline V CDR1 and CDR2: MNHEY, SMNVEV (reference sequence). There are 17 residues in the CDR3. The CDR3 loop is CASSLSGLAGGRNEQFF. The CDR3 region has the DNA TGTGCCAGCAGTTTATCGGGGCTAGCGGGGGGGCGCAATGAGCAGTTCTTC.

The genes are TRBV30 and TRBJ1-4; D gene uncertain. The CDR3 covers 14 residues. The germline V gene has CDR1 GTSNPN and CDR2 SVGIG (reference sequence). Trimming pared 1 base from V and 7 bases from J, leaving 13 bases between. The DNA for the CDR3 is TGTGCCTGGAGTGGCCAAAACCGGATTGAAAAACTGTTTTTT. This sequence encodes CAWSGQNRIEKLFF.

The chain is built from TRBV30 and TRBJ1-6; D possibly corresponds to TRBD1 (6 bases). From germline, CDR1 is GTSNPN and CDR2 SVGIG (reference sequence). V lost 1 base, J lost 7 bases, and 14 bases lay in between. The CDR3 spans 15 residues. The CDR3 protein is CAWSEPGGGNSPLHF. The CDR3 nucleotides read TGTGCCTGGAGTGAGCCCGGGGGCGGGAATTCACCCCTCCACTTT.

The V gene is TRBV6-6, the J gene TRBJ2-1, with a possible D match to TRBD1 (6 bases). The CDR3 runs to 15 residues. Between the trimmed V and J ends, which lost 6 bases and 2 bases, there was a span of 14 bases. Germline values: CDR1 MNHNY, CDR2 SVGAGI (reference sequence). In DNA form, the CDR3 reads TGTGCCAGCAGGGACCAGGGGACCACCTACAATGAGCAGTTCTTC. Residues: CASRDQGTTYNEQFF.

The genes are TRBV11-2 and TRBJ1-2; D gene unclear. The V gene's germline CDR1 is SGHAT and CDR2 FQNNGV. The CDR3 runs 12 residues. The germline V and J ends were trimmed by 5 bases and 4 bases, with 8 bases remaining between them. The CDR3 sequence: CASSPEGYGYTF. CDR3 DNA sequence: TGTGCCAGCAGCCCCGAGGGCTATGGCTACACCTTC. The variable domain in full, with the rest retrieved from reference TRBV11-2 and TRBJ1-2, is EAGVAQSPRYKIIEKRQSVAFWCNPISGHATLYWYQQILGQGPKLLIQFQNNGVVDDSQLPKDRFSAERLKGVDSTLKIQPAKLEDSAVYLCASSPEGYGYTFGSGTRLTVV.

The chain recombines TRBV14 with TRBJ2-2; either TRBD1 or TRBD2 may supply D (5 bases each). Looked up from germline, CDR1 is SGHDN and CDR2 is FVKESK. This CDR3 is built from 17 residues. Trimming cost V 1 base and J 7 bases, with 19 bases left between them. As DNA, the CDR3 is TGTGCCAGCAGCCAAGCGGTGAGGGGCGAGACGGACGGGGAGCTGTTTTTT. This translates into CASSQAVRGETDGELFF.

The chain combines TRBV12-5 with TRBJ1-1; D unresolved. The CDR3 is made up of 15 amino acids. CDR1 is LGHNT, CDR2 FRNRAP, per germline. V lost 5 bases and J 4 bases, leaving 17 bases between the germline ends. CDR3 in DNA: TGTGCTAGTGGTCCCCCGGGAGGGTCTAGCACTGAAGCTTTCTTT. Encoded protein: CASGPPGGSSTEAFF. The entire variable domain, with the rest obtained from reference TRBV12-5 and TRBJ1-1, is as follows: DARVTQTPRHKVTEMGQEVTMRCQPILGHNTVFWYRQTMMQGLELLAYFRNRAPLDDSGMPKDRFSAEMPDATLATLKIQPSEPRDSAVYFCASGPPGGSSTEAFFGQGTRLTVV.

This clone came up a few times. The V and J genes are TRBV5-4 and TRBJ2-7; D is ambiguous. Trimming cost V 0 bases and J 7 bases, with 17 bases left between them. Germline CDR1 is SGHNT and CDR2 is YYREEE (reference sequence). There are 15 residues in the CDR3. This CDR3 is CASSLGWAGSAEQYF. CDR3 coding DNA: TGTGCCAGCAGCTTGGGGTGGGCTGGGTCAGCGGAGCAGTACTTC.

Regarding this clone: At the DNA level, this CDR3 is encoded by other sequences in the same sample as well. The chain joins TRBV29-1 to TRBJ2-2; D not certain. V was clipped by 4 bases and J by 4 bases, with 10 bases between them. Germline loops: CDR1 SQVTM, CDR2 ANQGSEA. This CDR3 contains 13 residues. The CDR3 sequence: CSVARVGTGELFF. CDR3 DNA: TGCAGCGTTGCCCGGGTAGGCACCGGGGAGCTGTTTTTT.

The V call is TRBV19, the J call TRBJ1-2; D remains ambiguous. CDR3 length: 13 amino acids. Looked up from germline, CDR1 is LNHDA and CDR2 is SQIVND (reference sequence). V lost 5 bases, J lost 5 bases, and 12 bases lay in between. CDR3 coding DNA: TGTGCCAGTAGTGCCCAGGCTACGTATGGCTACACCTTC. Residues: CASSAQATYGYTF. Using reference TRBV19 and TRBJ1-2 for the parts outside the CDR3, the full variable domain is DGGITQSPKYLFRKEGQNVTLSCEQNLNHDAMYWYRQDPGQGLRLIYYSQIVNDFQKGDIAEGYSVSREKKESFPLTVTSAQKNPTAFYLCASSAQATYGYTFGSGTRLTVV.

The rearrangement uses TRBV9 and TRBJ1-3, with D hard to call. The CDR3 loop spans 17 amino acids. Trimming removed 0 bases from V and 0 bases from J, with 13 bases in between. Germline V gives CDR1 SGDLS, CDR2 YYNGEE. As DNA, the CDR3 is TGTGCCAGCAGCGTAGTAGGCCAGGCGGTCTCTGGAAACACCATATATTTT. As protein: CASSVVGQAVSGNTIYF.

The chain employs TRBV9 and TRBJ2-3; TRBD2 aligns across 9 bases. Germline CDR1 is SGDLS and CDR2 is YYNGEE. Trimming cost V 4 bases and J 6 bases; bases outside gene matches: 6. This CDR3 is 14 amino acids long. In nucleotides, the CDR3 is TGTGCCAGCAGCCCCCGGACTAGCGCGGATACGCAGTATTTT. It encodes CASSPRTSADTQYF. The full variable domain, with the rest looked up from reference TRBV9 and TRBJ2-3, is DSGVTQTPKHLITATGQRVTLRCSPRSGDLSVYWYQQSLDQGLQFLIQYYNGEERAKGNILERFSAQQFPDLHSELNLSSLELGDSALYFCASSPRTSADTQYFGPGTRLTVL.

CDR3 nucleotide sequence: TGCGCCAGCAGCTTGGCGCACCGGAACACTGAAGCTTTCTTT. It translates to CASSLAHRNTEAFF. The chain has TRBV5-1 and TRBJ1-1; D not certain. The V end was cut by 0 bases, the J end by 1 base, with 7 bases between. CDR1 is SGHRS and CDR2 is YFSETQ in the germline V gene. CDR3 size: 14 residues. The entire variable domain, with the rest obtained from reference TRBV5-1 and TRBJ1-1, is as follows: KAGVTQTPRYLIKTRGQQVTLSCSPISGHRSVSWYQQTPGQGLQFLFEYFSETQRNKGNFPGRFSGRQFSNSRSEMNVSTLELGDSALYLCASSLAHRNTEAFFGQGTRLTVV.

This clone was detected only a few times. The chain joins TRBV4-1 to TRBJ2-2; D remains unclear. Germline V gene sequence: CDR1 MGHRA, CDR2 YSYEKL. The CDR3 spans 12 residues. The V and J ends lost 7 bases and 6 bases respectively, with 9 bases between them. The CDR3 nucleotides are TGCGCCAGCAACCTTGGGGCCGGGGAGCTGTTTTTT. As protein: CASNLGAGELFF.

This sequence joins TRBV29-1 and TRBJ2-4; the D call may be TRBD1 or TRBD2 (5 bases each). Trimming shortened V by 4 bases and J by 8 bases, and 12 bases separated the two germline ends. CDR1 is SQVTM and CDR2 is ANQGSEA in the germline V gene. The CDR3 is made up of 12 amino acids. CDR3 bases: TGCAGCGTTGGAGGGATACAGGACATTCAGTACTTC. Amino acids: CSVGGIQDIQYF.

The V gene is TRBV27, the J gene TRBJ2-7; 10 nucleotides agree with TRBD2. The CDR3 spans 15 residues. CDR1 and CDR2 (germline): MNHEY, SMNVEV (reference sequence). V shed 5 bases and J 5 bases; nucleotides not matched to a gene: 9. The CDR3 sequence: CASSDRGTSADEQYF. The CDR3 DNA sequence: TGTGCCAGCAGTGATAGGGGGACTAGCGCGGACGAGCAGTACTTC.

The chain joins TRBV15 to TRBJ2-1, with 8 bases identical to TRBD1. Trimming took 8 bases from V and 4 from J; bases not matched to a gene: 1. Germline V CDR1 and CDR2: LNHNV, YYDKDF (reference sequence). The CDR3 runs to 12 residues. This CDR3 is CATGQGYNEQFF. CDR3 DNA sequence: TGTGCCACCGGACAGGGTTACAATGAGCAGTTCTTC. The full variable domain, its missing parts supplied by reference TRBV15 and TRBJ2-1, is DAMVIQNPRYQVTQFGKPVTLSCSQTLNHNVMYWYQQKSSQAPKLLFHYYDKDFNNEADTPDNFQSRRPNTSFCFLDIRSPGLGDTAMYLCATGQGYNEQFFGPGTRLTVL.

Only one count was recorded for this clone. The rearrangement joins TRBV20-1 to TRBJ2-3; no firm D call. Deletions cut 6 bases from V and 8 bases from J, with 9 bases between. The CDR3 contains 10 residues. Germline CDR1 and CDR2: DFQATT and SNEGSKA (reference sequence). The CDR3 bases are TGCAGTGCCGAGCGCCTTACGCAGTATTTT. This sequence encodes CSAERLTQYF.

This chain joins TRBV6-5 and TRBJ2-1; D not certain. The CDR3 contains 13 residues. Germline V gives CDR1 MNHEY, CDR2 SVGAGI. Trimming stripped 6 bases from V and 7 bases from J, with 13 bases between. The CDR3 DNA is TGTGCCAGCAGCCCCCCCAACAAAAATGAGCAGTTCTTC. Its translation: CASSPPNKNEQFF.

The chain couples TRBV25-1 to TRBJ1-4; D unclear. Trimming took off 10 bases at V and 6 bases at J, with 9 bases between the two ends. Germline lookup yields CDR1 MGHDK and CDR2 SYGVNS. The CDR3 contains 11 residues. The CDR3 nucleotides read TGTGCCACCCACTTGGATGAAAAACTGTTTTTT. Translated, it gives CATHLDEKLFF.